This TCR beta chain was observed in a study of T cell responses to AZD1222 COVID-19 vaccine. Study information: Researchers grouped second doses given at about 4 or about 12 weeks into one pool.

Turning to this clone: Its specificity is unknown.

V gave up 2 bases and J gave up 1 base, with 13 bases separating them. Germline V lookup: CDR1 SGHTA, CDR2 FQGTGA. This CDR3 has 16 residues. Study-wide findings and caveats: Spike-specific TCR breadth and depth grew following two AZD1222 doses. White British donors predominated, females outnumbered males, and clonal diversity was possibly underestimated. Among AZD1222 vaccinees, only five or six were seropositive at baseline.

Some clones are missing from TCRdb's copy, which holds only in-frame ones; the method was immunoSEQ multiplex PCR. The sample has over 120,000 clones, about 93% seen once. The sequences come from peripheral blood, collected on day 0 of AZD1222 vaccination. V and J are TRBV7-3 and TRBJ2-3, with D perhaps matching TRBD1 (7 bases). This receptor was identified in an adult in good health. CDR3 sequence reads: CASSLGGGAGTDTQYF. In DNA form, the CDR3 reads TGTGCCAGCAGCTTAGGAGGGGGCGCGGGCACAGATACGCAGTATTTT. Full variable domain (rest looked up from reference TRBV7-3 and TRBJ2-3): GAGVSQTPSNKVTEKGKYVELRCDPISGHTALYWYRQSLGQGPEFLIYFQGTGAADDSGLPNDRFFAVRPEGSVSTLKIQRTERGDSAVYLCASSLGGGAGTDTQYFGPGTRLTVL.